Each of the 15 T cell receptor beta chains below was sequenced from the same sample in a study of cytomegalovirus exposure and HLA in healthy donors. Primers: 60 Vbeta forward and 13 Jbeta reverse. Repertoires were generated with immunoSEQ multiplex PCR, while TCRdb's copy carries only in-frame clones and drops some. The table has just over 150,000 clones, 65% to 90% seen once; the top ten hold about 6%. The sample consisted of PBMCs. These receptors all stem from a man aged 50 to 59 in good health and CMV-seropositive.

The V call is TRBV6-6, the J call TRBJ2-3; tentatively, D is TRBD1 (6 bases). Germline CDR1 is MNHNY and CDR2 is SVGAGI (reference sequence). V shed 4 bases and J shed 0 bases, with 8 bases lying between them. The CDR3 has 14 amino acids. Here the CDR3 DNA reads TGTGCCAGCAGTTCAGGGGCCAGCACAGATACGCAGTATTTT. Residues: CASSSGASTDTQYF.

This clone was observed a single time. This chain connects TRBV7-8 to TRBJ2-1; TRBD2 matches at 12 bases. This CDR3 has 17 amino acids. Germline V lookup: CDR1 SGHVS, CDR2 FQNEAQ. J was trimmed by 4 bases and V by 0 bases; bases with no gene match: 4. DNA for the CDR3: TGTGCCAGCAGCTTAGCGACTAGCGGGGGAGCGTACAATGAGCAGTTCTTC. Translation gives CASSLATSGGAYNEQFF. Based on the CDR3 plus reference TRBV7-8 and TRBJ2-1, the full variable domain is GAGVSQSPRYKVAKRGQDVALRCDPISGHVSLFWYQQALGQGPEFLTYFQNEAQLDKSGLPSDRFFAERPEGSVSTLKIQRTQQEDSAVYLCASSLATSGGAYNEQFFGPGTRLTVL.

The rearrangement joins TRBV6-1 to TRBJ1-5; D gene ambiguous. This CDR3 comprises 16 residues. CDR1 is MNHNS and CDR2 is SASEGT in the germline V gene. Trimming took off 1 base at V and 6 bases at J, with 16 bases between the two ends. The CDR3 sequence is CASSEGFEVYGQPQHF. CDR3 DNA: TGTGCCAGCAGTGAAGGCTTTGAAGTCTATGGTCAGCCCCAGCATTTT.

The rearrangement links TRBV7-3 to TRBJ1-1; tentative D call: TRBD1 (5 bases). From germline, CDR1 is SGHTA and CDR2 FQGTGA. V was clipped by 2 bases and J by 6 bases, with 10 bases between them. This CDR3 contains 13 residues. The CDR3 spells CASSLEAGAEAFF. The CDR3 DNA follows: TGTGCCAGCAGCTTAGAGGCGGGGGCTGAAGCTTTCTTT.

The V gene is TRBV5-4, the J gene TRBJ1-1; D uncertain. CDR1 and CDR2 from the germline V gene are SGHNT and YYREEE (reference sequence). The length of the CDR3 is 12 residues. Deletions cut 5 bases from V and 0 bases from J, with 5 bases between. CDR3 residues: CASSPMNTEAFF. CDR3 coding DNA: TGTGCCAGCAGTCCCATGAACACTGAAGCTTTCTTT.

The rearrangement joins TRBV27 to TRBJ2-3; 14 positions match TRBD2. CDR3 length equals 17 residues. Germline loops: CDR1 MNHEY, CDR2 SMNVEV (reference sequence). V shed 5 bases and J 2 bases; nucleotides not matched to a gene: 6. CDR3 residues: CASSPRLAGGYTDTQYF. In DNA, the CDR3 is TGTGCCAGCAGTCCGAGACTAGCGGGAGGGTACACAGATACGCAGTATTTT.

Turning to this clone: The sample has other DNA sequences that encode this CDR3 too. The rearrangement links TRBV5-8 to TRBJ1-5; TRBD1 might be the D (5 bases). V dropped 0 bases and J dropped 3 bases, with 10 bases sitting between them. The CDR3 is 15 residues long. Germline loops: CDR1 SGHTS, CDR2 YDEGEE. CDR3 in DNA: TGTGCCAGCAGCTTGGAAGGGGCTCTCAATCAGCCCCAGCATTTT. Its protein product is CASSLEGALNQPQHF.

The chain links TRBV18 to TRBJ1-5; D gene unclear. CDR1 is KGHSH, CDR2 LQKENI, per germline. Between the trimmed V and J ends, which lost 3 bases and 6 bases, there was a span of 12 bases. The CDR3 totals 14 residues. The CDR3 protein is CASSPPGEIQPQHF. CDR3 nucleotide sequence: TGTGCCAGCTCACCCCCGGGAGAGATTCAGCCCCAGCATTTT.

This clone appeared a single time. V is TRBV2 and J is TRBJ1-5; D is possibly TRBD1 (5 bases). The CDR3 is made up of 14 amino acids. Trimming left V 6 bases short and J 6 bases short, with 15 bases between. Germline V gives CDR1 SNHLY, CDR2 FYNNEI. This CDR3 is CASRGGELSQPQHF. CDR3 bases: TGTGCCAGCAGGGGAGGGGAGCTCAGTCAGCCCCAGCATTTT.

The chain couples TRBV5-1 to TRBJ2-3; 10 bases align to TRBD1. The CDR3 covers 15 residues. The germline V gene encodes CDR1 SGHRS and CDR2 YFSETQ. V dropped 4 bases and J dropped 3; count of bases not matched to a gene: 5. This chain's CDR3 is CASSTGQGVTDTQYF. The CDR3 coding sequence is TGCGCCAGCAGCACCGGACAGGGGGTTACAGATACGCAGTATTTT.

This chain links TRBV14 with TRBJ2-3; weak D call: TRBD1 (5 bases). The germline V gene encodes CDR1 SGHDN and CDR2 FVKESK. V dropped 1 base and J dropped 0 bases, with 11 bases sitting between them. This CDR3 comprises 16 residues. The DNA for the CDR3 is TGTGCCAGCAGCCAAGCTTGGGGCTTGAGCACAGATACGCAGTATTTT. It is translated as CASSQAWGLSTDTQYF.

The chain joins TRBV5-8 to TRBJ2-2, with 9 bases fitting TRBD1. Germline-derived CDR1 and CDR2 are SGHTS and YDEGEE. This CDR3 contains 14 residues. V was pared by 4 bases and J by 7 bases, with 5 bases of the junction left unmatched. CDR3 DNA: TGTGCCAGCAGCCCAAGACAGGGGGACGGGGAGCTGTTTTTT. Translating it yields CASSPRQGDGELFF.

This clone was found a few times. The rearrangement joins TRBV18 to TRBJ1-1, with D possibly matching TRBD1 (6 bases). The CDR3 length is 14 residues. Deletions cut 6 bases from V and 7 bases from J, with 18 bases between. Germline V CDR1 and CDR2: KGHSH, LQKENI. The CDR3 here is CASSPSGQPIEAFF. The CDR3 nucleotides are TGTGCCAGCTCCCCATCTGGACAGCCCATTGAAGCTTTCTTT.

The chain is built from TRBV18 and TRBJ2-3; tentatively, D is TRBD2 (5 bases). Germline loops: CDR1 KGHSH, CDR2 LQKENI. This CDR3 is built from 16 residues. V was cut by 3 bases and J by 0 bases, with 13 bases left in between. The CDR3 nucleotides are TGTGCCAGCTCACCTATAAGCGGCCCTAGCACAGATACGCAGTATTTT. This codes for CASSPISGPSTDTQYF.

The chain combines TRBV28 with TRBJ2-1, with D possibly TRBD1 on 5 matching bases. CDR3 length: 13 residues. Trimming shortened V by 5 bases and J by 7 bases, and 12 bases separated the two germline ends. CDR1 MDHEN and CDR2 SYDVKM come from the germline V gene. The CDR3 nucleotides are TGTGCCAGCAGTCTTACCCGACAGAATGAGCAGTTCTTC. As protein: CASSLTRQNEQFF.